What follows are 24 T cell receptor beta chains derived from one specimen sequenced in a study of blood T cell repertoires in COVID-19 (dated by TCRdb to 2020 to 2022). The library was produced with the immunoSEQ multiplex PCR assay. TCRdb re-hosts the immuneACCESS table, in-frame sequences only. Its copies lack some clones; in the studies checked, an unresolved V gene accounts for under half of them, and the cause for the rest is not known. This sample has 70,000 or so clones in its table, and roughly 80% of those were observed once. In total, the top ten clones hold 9% to 10% of the sample. Sample: peripheral blood. All receptors derive from a woman aged 80 or over with acute or convalescent COVID-19.

The V and J genes are TRBV10-2 and TRBJ1-1; D call uncertain. The length of the CDR3 is 13 residues. Germline V gives CDR1 WSHSY, CDR2 SAAADI. Deletions cut 4 bases from V and 4 bases from J, with 10 bases between. The DNA of the CDR3 is TGCGCCAGCAGTGGATCGAGGAGCACTGAAGCTTTCTTT. This translates into CASSGSRSTEAFF.

The rearrangement uses TRBV6-2 or TRBV6-3 and TRBJ1-3, with TRBD1 identical over 9 bases. Germline assignment: CDR1 MNHEY and CDR2 SVGEGT. V gave up 4 bases and J gave up 8 bases; unmatched junction bases: 9. The CDR3 covers 15 residues. The CDR3, as DNA: TGTGCCAGCAGTTTTACGGGACAGGGAAGCGACACCATATATTTT. It yields the protein CASSFTGQGSDTIYF.

This chain joins TRBV2 and TRBJ2-5; tentative D call: TRBD2 (5 bases). CDR1 and CDR2 (germline): SNHLY, FYNNEI. V was clipped by 3 bases and J by 7 bases, with 15 bases between them. The CDR3 spans 14 residues. CDR3 sequence: CASSDARERRTQYF. CDR3 coding DNA: TGTGCCAGCAGTGACGCGAGGGAAAGACGGACCCAGTACTTC.

V usage is TRBV27 and J usage is TRBJ2-7; 12 positions agree with TRBD1. After removal of 5 bases from V and 2 bases from J, the junction contained 13 bases not matched to a gene. The CDR3 length is 18 residues. CDR1 and CDR2 (germline): MNHEY, SMNVEV (reference sequence). This CDR3 is CASSERPGQGADPYEQYF. DNA of the CDR3: TGTGCCAGCAGTGAAAGACCGGGACAGGGGGCTGATCCCTACGAGCAGTACTTC.

For this clone: Additional DNA sequences in this sample encode the identical CDR3. CDR3: CASSQGTSGSTQYF. The CDR3 DNA reads TGTGCCAGCAGCCAGGGGACTAGCGGGTCTACGCAGTATTTT. J is TRBJ2-3 and V is TRBV3-1 (or the pseudogene TRBV3-2); 12 nucleotides match TRBD2. Germline V gives CDR1 LGHDT, CDR2 YNNKEL (reference sequence). The length of the CDR3 is 14 residues. The V and J ends lost 3 bases and 8 bases, in that order; junction bases with no gene match: 3.

The chain uses TRBV5-6 and TRBJ1-2; no clear D gene. Germline V gene lookup returns CDR1 SGHDT and CDR2 YYEEEE. The V end lost 4 bases, the J end lost 3 bases, and 10 bases lay between the germline ends. CDR3 size: 13 residues. The CDR3 DNA reads TGTGCCAGCAGCCCCCGGCGGTACTATGGCTACACCTTC. Translating it yields CASSPRRYYGYTF.

The rearrangement uses TRBV5-1 and TRBJ2-7; TRBD1 aligns across 7 bases. The CDR3 spans 15 residues. Per germline, CDR1 SGHRS and CDR2 YFSETQ. With V trimmed by 4 bases and J by 2 bases, 9 bases remained unmatched. The CDR3 loop reads CASSLGTEQTYEQYF. CDR3 DNA sequence: TGCGCCAGCAGCCTCGGGACAGAGCAAACCTACGAGCAGTACTTC.

In its sample, this clone was seen a few times. V gene TRBV15 combines with J gene TRBJ1-6; perhaps TRBD1 as D (6 bases). The germline V gene encodes CDR1 LNHNV and CDR2 YYDKDF (reference sequence). The CDR3 sequence is 16 residues long. Trimming pared 0 bases from V and 0 bases from J, leaving 6 bases between. The CDR3 DNA follows: TGTGCCACCAGCAGAGACAGGGGCTCCTATAATTCACCCCTCCACTTT. It yields the protein CATSRDRGSYNSPLHF.

This chain links TRBV7-2 with TRBJ1-1, with 10 bases matching TRBD1. V shed 1 base, J shed 5 bases, and the junction held 4 bases outside the gene matches. CDR3 length equals 15 residues. CDR1 SGHTA and CDR2 FQGNSA come from the germline V gene. The CDR3 is CASSLVGQGMTEAFF. Written as DNA, the CDR3 is TGTGCCAGCAGCTTAGTGGGACAGGGGATGACTGAAGCTTTCTTT. Using reference TRBV7-2 and TRBJ1-1 for the parts outside the CDR3, the full variable domain is GAGVSQSPSNKVTEKGKDVELRCDPISGHTALYWYRQSLGQGLEFLIYFQGNSAPDKSGLPSDRFSAERTGGSVSTLTIQRTQQEDSAVYLCASSLVGQGMTEAFFGQGTRLTVV.

This clone was picked up one time. The chain is built from TRBV10-3 and TRBJ2-2, with 10 nucleotides matching TRBD2. V shed 2 bases, J shed 6 bases, and the junction held 0 bases outside the gene matches. Per germline, CDR1 ENHRY and CDR2 SYGVKD. The CDR3 is 14 residues long. The CDR3 spells CAISEGLAAGELFF. DNA of the CDR3: TGTGCCATCAGTGAGGGACTAGCGGCCGGGGAGCTGTTTTTT.

This clone was counted between two and nine times. The chain carries TRBV19 and TRBJ1-4; 7 bases are shared with TRBD1. V shed 5 bases and J 2 bases; nucleotides not matched to a gene: 5. The germline gives CDR1 LNHDA, CDR2 SQIVND (reference sequence). This CDR3 is built from 15 residues. For the CDR3, the DNA is TGTGCCAGTAGTGCCCCGGGACAGACTAATGAAAAACTGTTTTTT. This translates into CASSAPGQTNEKLFF.

The gene calls are TRBV3-1 (or the pseudogene TRBV3-2) and TRBJ1-1, with TRBD1 identical over 10 bases. The CDR3 is 16 amino acids. The germline V gene has CDR1 LGHDT and CDR2 YNNKEL (reference sequence). V lost 1 base to trimming and J lost 3 bases; unmatched junction nucleotides: 5. The CDR3 is CASSQGTGGLDTEAFF. CDR3 nucleotide sequence: TGTGCCAGCAGCCAAGGGACAGGGGGTCTTGACACTGAAGCTTTCTTT.

The CDR3 is CASSMGQGARNEQYF. In DNA, the CDR3 is TGTGCCAGCAGCATGGGACAGGGGGCGCGAAACGAGCAGTACTTC. The chain joins TRBV7-9 to TRBJ2-7, with 12 bases lining up with TRBD1. Germline loops: CDR1 SEHNR, CDR2 FQNEAQ (reference sequence). The J segment lost 5 bases and the V segment lost 5 bases, leaving 7 bases of the junction unmatched. This CDR3 comprises 15 residues.

The chain recombines TRBV14 with TRBJ1-2, with a tentative D call TRBD1 (5 bases). Trimming pared 4 bases from V and 3 bases from J, leaving 9 bases between. Germline V gene sequence: CDR1 SGHDN, CDR2 FVKESK. This CDR3 is built from 13 residues. The CDR3 bases are TGTGCCAGCAGCCCCGGGACTGACTATGGCTACACCTTC. Its protein is CASSPGTDYGYTF.

The gene calls are TRBV6-6 and TRBJ1-5; 8 nucleotides agree with TRBD1. Germline-derived CDR1 and CDR2 are MNHNY and SVGAGI (reference sequence). Unmatched junction bases numbered 11, after V lost 7 bases and J lost 9 bases. The CDR3 runs 14 residues. CDR3 amino acids: CASIIQGGAGPQHF. The CDR3 DNA reads TGTGCCAGCATTATACAGGGGGGTGCTGGGCCCCAGCATTTT.

The CDR3 here is CASSLSTGGSVSGNTIYF. The CDR3 region has the DNA TGTGCCAGCAGTTTATCCACAGGGGGAAGTGTTTCGGGAAACACCATATATTTT. The chain couples TRBV28 to TRBJ1-3; 8 bases match TRBD1. Looked up from germline, CDR1 is MDHEN and CDR2 is SYDVKM. V trimming: 1 base; J trimming: 4 bases; junction bases outside the gene matches: 12. The CDR3 is made up of 18 amino acids.

The rearrangement joins TRBV28 to TRBJ1-3, with 7 bases matching TRBD1. CDR3 size: 16 residues. J was trimmed by 0 bases and V by 6 bases; bases with no gene match: 8. Germline CDR1 reads MDHEN; CDR2 reads SYDVKM. The CDR3 bases are TGTGCCAGCAGCCAAAACACAGGGGTCTCTGGAAACACCATATATTTT. This codes for CASSQNTGVSGNTIYF.

V usage is TRBV7-8 and J usage is TRBJ2-1; TRBD2 aligns across 8 bases. V shed 1 base and J 8 bases; nucleotides not matched to a gene: 7. The CDR3 is 15 residues long. Per germline, CDR1 SGHVS and CDR2 FQNEAQ. The CDR3 nucleotides read TGTGCCAGCAGCTTAGACCGCGGGGGGTGGGATGAGCAGTTCTTC. Translation gives CASSLDRGGWDEQFF.

The V and J genes are TRBV19 and TRBJ2-5; 7 nucleotides align to TRBD1. The V segment lost 1 base and the J segment 3 bases; nucleotides outside the gene matches: 5. Germline V lookup: CDR1 LNHDA, CDR2 SQIVND (reference sequence). This CDR3 has 15 amino acids. CDR3 bases: TGTGCCAGTAGTATAGTGGGGACAGCAAAAGAGACCCAGTACTTC. It codes for CASSIVGTAKETQYF. Supplemented by reference TRBV19 and TRBJ2-5, the full variable domain reads DGGITQSPKYLFRKEGQNVTLSCEQNLNHDAMYWYRQDPGQGLRLIYYSQIVNDFQKGDIAEGYSVSREKKESFPLTVTSAQKNPTAFYLCASSIVGTAKETQYFGPGTRLLVL.

The chain joins TRBV6-1 to TRBJ1-2; D ambiguous. This CDR3 comprises 14 residues. V gave up 1 base and J gave up 2 bases, with 8 bases separating them. Per the germline V gene, CDR1 is MNHNS and CDR2 is SASEGT. The CDR3 loop reads CASSEGGWNYGYTF. The CDR3 DNA reads TGTGCCAGCAGTGAAGGAGGGTGGAACTATGGCTACACCTTC.

The genes are TRBV6-6 and TRBJ1-6; no definite D call. CDR1 is MNHNY, CDR2 SVGAGI, per germline (reference sequence). The CDR3 runs 14 residues. V lost 6 bases, J lost 8 bases, and 14 bases lay in between. CDR3 protein: CASRKQISDSPLHF. CDR3 nucleotides: TGTGCCAGCAGAAAACAGATCTCGGATTCACCCCTCCACTTT.

The CDR3: CASRVQGGAGQPQHF. The CDR3, as DNA: TGTGCCAGCAGGGTACAAGGGGGGGCTGGGCAGCCCCAGCATTTT. The chain has TRBV2 and TRBJ1-5; TRBD1 might be the D (6 bases). V was pared by 6 bases and J by 7 bases, with 19 bases between. Germline CDR1 reads SNHLY; CDR2 reads FYNNEI. The CDR3 extends over 15 amino acids.

The chain couples TRBV3-1 (or the pseudogene TRBV3-2) to TRBJ2-2; 11 positions match TRBD2. Germline V gene sequence: CDR1 LGHDT, CDR2 YNNKEL (reference sequence). V gave up 1 base and J gave up 4 bases; unmatched junction bases: 5. The CDR3 spans 17 residues. The CDR3 here is CASSQVRLAGSTGELFF. The CDR3 nucleotides are TGTGCCAGCAGCCAAGTTCGACTAGCGGGGAGCACCGGGGAGCTGTTTTTT.

V is TRBV11-3 and J is TRBJ1-6, with unresolved D. The CDR3 has 13 amino acids. Germline V gene sequence: CDR1 SGHNT, CDR2 YENEEA. The V and J ends lost 4 bases and 10 bases respectively, with 11 bases between them. Here the CDR3 reads CASSSRAGSPLHF. The CDR3 DNA follows: TGTGCCAGCAGCTCCCGTGCAGGATCACCCCTCCACTTT.